A single sample is the source of the 9 T cell receptor beta chains below, sequenced in a study of T cell repertoires in aging, cancer and after chemotherapy. Rearranged V-D-J TRB sequences were amplified with a mixed TRB-A/B primer pool. TCRdb redid the calling of the multiplex PCR reads with MiXCR, one entry per CDR3 protein. The data contain 1,900 or so distinct CDR3 sequences, roughly 70% of them singletons. The template was genomic DNA from peripheral blood, not RNA. Input material: blood. All receptors derive from a human donor with a solid tumor.

This clonotype was counted a single time. The rearrangement joins TRBV7-3 to TRBJ1-1; D not resolved. This CDR3 region has 12 residues. In germline, CDR1 is SGHTA, CDR2 FQGTGA. V was clipped by 4 bases and J by 1 base, with 4 bases between them. CDR3 loop: CASSWGNTEAFF. In DNA form, the CDR3 reads TGTGCCAGCAGCTGGGGGAACACTGAAGCTTTCTTT.

The sample holds a few counts of this clonotype. This chain joins TRBV19 and TRBJ1-5; 7 nucleotides line up with TRBD1. The CDR3 extends over 12 amino acids. Germline values: CDR1 LNHDA, CDR2 SQIVND (reference sequence). Losses at the gene ends were 6 bases for V and 4 bases for J; bases not matched to a gene: 0. The CDR3 loop reads CASRQGNQPQHF. The CDR3, as DNA: TGTGCCAGTAGACAGGGGAATCAGCCCCAGCATTTT.

The CDR3 coding sequence is TGTGCCAGCTCACCCTCGGGGCAGGGGGTAGGGTACGAGCAGTACTTC. Its translation is CASSPSGQGVGYEQYF. The V call is TRBV18, the J call TRBJ2-7, with 7 bases matching TRBD1. J lost 4 bases, V lost 3 bases, and 12 bases had no gene match. In germline, CDR1 is KGHSH, CDR2 LQKENI. The CDR3 has 16 amino acids.

The gene calls are TRBV6-5 and TRBJ1-1; D might be TRBD1 (5 bases). This CDR3 comprises 15 residues. Germline CDR1 MNHEY, CDR2 SVGAGI. V was trimmed by 5 bases and J by 7 bases, leaving 20 bases between them. The CDR3, as DNA: TGTGCCAGCAGTGAAGAGGGGTCAGGGATTAATGAAGCTTTCTTT. The encoded protein is CASSEEGSGINEAFF.

This clonotype was found a few times. The chain is built from TRBV30 and TRBJ1-1, with 7 bases that match TRBD1. In germline, CDR1 is GTSNPN, CDR2 SVGIG (reference sequence). V trimming: 5 bases; J trimming: 0 bases; junction bases outside the gene matches: 6. The CDR3 loop spans 14 amino acids. The CDR3 nucleotides are TGTGCCTGGCGGACAGGCGGAGTGAACACTGAAGCTTTCTTT. The encoded protein is CAWRTGGVNTEAFF.

The rearrangement links TRBV5-6 to TRBJ2-1; TRBD1 matches at 7 bases. From germline, CDR1 is SGHDT and CDR2 YYEEEE. The CDR3 is 16 residues long. V was clipped by 4 bases and J by 4 bases; unmatched bases: 11. CDR3 loop: CASSRMYRGSYNEQFF. As DNA, the CDR3 is TGTGCCAGCAGCCGGATGTACAGGGGATCTTACAATGAGCAGTTCTTC.

The CDR3 loop is CAWTTGIGSPLHF. The CDR3 region has the DNA TGTGCCTGGACAACCGGGATAGGTTCACCCCTCCACTTT. The chain is built from TRBV30 and TRBJ1-6; no definite D call. This CDR3 region has 13 residues. Trimming stripped 4 bases from V and 9 bases from J, with 13 bases between. CDR1 GTSNPN and CDR2 SVGIG come from the germline V gene (reference sequence). The complete variable domain, with remaining parts taken from reference TRBV30 and TRBJ1-6, reads SQTIHQWPATLVQPVGSPLSLECTVEGTSNPNLYWYRQAAGRGLQLLFYSVGIGQISSEVPQNLSASRPQDRQFILSSKKLLLSDSGFYLCAWTTGIGSPLHFGNGTRLTVT.

On this clonotype: A read error is possible here, since a much larger clone lies one base away. The chain recombines TRBV10-3 with TRBJ2-7; possibly TRBD1 for D (5 bases). CDR3 length: 11 amino acids. V was cut by 4 bases and J by 7 bases, with 8 bases left in between. Germline CDR1 and CDR2: ENHRY and SYGVKD. CDR3 protein: CAISGGNEQYF. The CDR3 DNA follows: TGTGCCATCAGTGGGGGCAATGAGCAGTACTTC.

The chain has TRBV5-4 and TRBJ1-2; 7 nucleotides match TRBD1. CDR3 length: 15 amino acids. Looked up from germline, CDR1 is SGHNT and CDR2 is YYREEE (reference sequence). V was pared by 2 bases and J by 2 bases, with 6 bases of the junction left unmatched. Here the CDR3 reads CASSFRGRGNYGYTF. CDR3 nucleotides: TGTGCCAGCAGCTTCAGGGGGAGAGGAAACTATGGCTACACCTTC.